This T cell receptor (beta chain) was captured by sequencing in a study of blood T cell repertoires in COVID-19. The CDR3 totals 15 residues. CDR1 and CDR2 from the germline V gene are SNHLY and FYNNEI. The trim removed 6 bases at V and 4 bases at J, leaving 6 bases unmatched. Using immunoSEQ multiplex PCR, the repertoire was profiled, and TCRdb retains in-frame clones only, with some absent. This table holds roughly 99,000 clones, approximately 81% found once. The source is a human donor in a cohort sampled during active COVID-19. The sequenced material came from peripheral blood. The V and J genes are TRBV2 and TRBJ2-2, with TRBD1 matching 9 bases. The CDR3 region has the DNA TGTGCCAGCAGCGCATCGACAGGGGGCACCGGGGAGCTGTTTTTT. It specifies CASSASTGGTGELFF.